The present T cell receptor (beta chain) was sequenced within a study of cytomegalovirus exposure and HLA in healthy donors. From germline, CDR1 is LNHDA and CDR2 SQIVND (reference sequence). CDR3 length: 13 amino acids. Between the trimmed V and J ends, which lost 7 bases and 4 bases, there was a span of 13 bases. Primers included in the PCR were 60 Vbeta and 13 Jbeta primers. Generated by immunoSEQ multiplex PCR, the TCRdb table keeps only in-frame clones and is missing some. The ten most abundant clones cover less than 4.5% of a sample with approximately 58,000 clones. Whole-study results and caveats: The likely origin of a cluster of highly shared sequence variants was a sequencing artifact. Later analysis identified a missense DCLRE1C variant that was linked to TCR beta V- and J-gene trimming.

For this clone: What it binds is not known.

The chain combines TRBV19 with TRBJ1-1; D remains ambiguous. Sequenced: PBMCs. The source is a woman between 18 and 29 years old in good health and CMV-seronegative. The CDR3 bases are TGTGCCAGTAACCCGCCCGGGGTCACTGAAGCTTTCTTT. Translated, it gives CASNPPGVTEAFF.